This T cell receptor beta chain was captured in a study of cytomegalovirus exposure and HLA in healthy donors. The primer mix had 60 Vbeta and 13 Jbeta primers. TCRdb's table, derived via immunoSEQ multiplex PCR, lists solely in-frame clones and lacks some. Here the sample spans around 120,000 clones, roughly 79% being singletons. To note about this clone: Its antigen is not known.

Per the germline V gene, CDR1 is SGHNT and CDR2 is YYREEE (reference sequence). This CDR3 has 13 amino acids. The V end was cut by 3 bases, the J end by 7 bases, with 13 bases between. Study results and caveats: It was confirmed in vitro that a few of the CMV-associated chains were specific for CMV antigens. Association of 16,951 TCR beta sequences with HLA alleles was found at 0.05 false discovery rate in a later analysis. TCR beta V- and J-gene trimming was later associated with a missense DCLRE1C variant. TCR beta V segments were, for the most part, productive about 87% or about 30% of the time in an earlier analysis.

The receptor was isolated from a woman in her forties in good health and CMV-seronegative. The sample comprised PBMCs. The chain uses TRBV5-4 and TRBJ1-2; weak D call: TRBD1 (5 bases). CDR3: CASSSETVPGYTF. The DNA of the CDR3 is TGTGCCAGCAGCTCCGAGACAGTGCCTGGCTACACCTTC.